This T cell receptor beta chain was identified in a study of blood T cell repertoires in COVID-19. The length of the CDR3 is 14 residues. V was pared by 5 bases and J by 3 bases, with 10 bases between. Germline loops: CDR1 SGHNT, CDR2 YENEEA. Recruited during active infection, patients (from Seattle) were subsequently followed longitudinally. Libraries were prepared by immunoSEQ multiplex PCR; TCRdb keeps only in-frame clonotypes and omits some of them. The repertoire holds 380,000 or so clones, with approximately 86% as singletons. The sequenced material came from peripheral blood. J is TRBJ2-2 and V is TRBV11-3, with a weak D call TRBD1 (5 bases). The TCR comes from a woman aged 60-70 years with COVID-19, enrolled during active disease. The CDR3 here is CASSIRQHTGELFF. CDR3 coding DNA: TGTGCCAGCAGCATCAGACAGCACACCGGGGAGCTGTTTTTT.